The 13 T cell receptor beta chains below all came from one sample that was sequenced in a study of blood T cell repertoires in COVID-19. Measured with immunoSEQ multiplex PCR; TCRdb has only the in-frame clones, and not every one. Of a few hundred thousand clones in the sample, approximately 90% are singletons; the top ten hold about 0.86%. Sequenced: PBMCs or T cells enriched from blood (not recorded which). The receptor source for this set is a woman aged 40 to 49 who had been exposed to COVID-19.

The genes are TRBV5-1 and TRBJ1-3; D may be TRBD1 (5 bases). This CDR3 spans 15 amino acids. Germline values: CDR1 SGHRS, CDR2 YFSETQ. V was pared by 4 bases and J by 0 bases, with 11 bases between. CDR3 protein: CASSVAGNSGNTIYF. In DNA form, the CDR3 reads TGCGCCAGCAGCGTGGCAGGGAACTCTGGAAACACCATATATTTT.

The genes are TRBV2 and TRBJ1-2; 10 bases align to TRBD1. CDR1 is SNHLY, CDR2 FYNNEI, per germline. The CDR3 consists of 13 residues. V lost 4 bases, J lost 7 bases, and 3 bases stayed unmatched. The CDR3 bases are TGTGCCAGCAGTGGGTGGACAGGGGGTGGCTACACCTTC. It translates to CASSGWTGGGYTF.

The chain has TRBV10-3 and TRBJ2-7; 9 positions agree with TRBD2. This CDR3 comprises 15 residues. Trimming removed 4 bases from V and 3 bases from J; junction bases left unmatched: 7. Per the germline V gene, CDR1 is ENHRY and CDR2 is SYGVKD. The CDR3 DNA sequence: TGTGCCATCAGTGGGGTTAGCGGGGGTGACTACGAGCAGTACTTC. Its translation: CAISGVSGGDYEQYF.

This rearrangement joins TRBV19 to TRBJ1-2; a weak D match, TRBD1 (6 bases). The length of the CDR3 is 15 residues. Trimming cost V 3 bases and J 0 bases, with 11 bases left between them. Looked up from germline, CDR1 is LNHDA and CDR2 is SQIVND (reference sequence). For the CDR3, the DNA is TGTGCCAGTAGTATCAGGACAGATTCTAACTATGGCTACACCTTC. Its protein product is CASSIRTDSNYGYTF.

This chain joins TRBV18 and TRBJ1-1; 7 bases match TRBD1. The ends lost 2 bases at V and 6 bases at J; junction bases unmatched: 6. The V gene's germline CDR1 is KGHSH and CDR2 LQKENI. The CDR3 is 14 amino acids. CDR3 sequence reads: CASSPKGGQAEAFF. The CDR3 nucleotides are TGTGCCAGCTCACCAAAAGGGGGCCAAGCTGAAGCTTTCTTT.

CDR3 in amino acids: CASSPRDRGVYGYTF. Here the CDR3 DNA reads TGTGCCAGCTCACCCCGAGACAGGGGGGTCTATGGCTACACCTTC. V and J are TRBV18 and TRBJ1-2, with 9 bases matching TRBD1. The germline V gene has CDR1 KGHSH and CDR2 LQKENI. The CDR3 runs 15 residues. Trimming took 3 bases from V and 4 from J; bases not matched to a gene: 6.

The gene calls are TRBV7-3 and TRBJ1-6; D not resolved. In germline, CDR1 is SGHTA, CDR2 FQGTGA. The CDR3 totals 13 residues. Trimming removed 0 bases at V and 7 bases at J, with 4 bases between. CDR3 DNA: TGTGCCAGCAGCTTAACGCAGAATTCACCCCTCCACTTT. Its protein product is CASSLTQNSPLHF.

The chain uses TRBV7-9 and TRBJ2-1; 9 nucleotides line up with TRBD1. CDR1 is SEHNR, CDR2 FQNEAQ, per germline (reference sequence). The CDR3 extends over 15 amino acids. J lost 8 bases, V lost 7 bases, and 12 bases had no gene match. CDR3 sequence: CASIPNRDRVDEQFF. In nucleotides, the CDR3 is TGTGCCAGCATCCCGAACCGGGACAGGGTAGATGAGCAGTTCTTC. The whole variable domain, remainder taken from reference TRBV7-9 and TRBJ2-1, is DTGVSQNPRHKITKRGQNVTFRCDPISEHNRLYWYRQTLGQGPEFLTYFQNEAQLEKSRLLSDRFSAERPKGSFSTLEIQRTEQGDSAMYLCASIPNRDRVDEQFFGPGTRLTVL.

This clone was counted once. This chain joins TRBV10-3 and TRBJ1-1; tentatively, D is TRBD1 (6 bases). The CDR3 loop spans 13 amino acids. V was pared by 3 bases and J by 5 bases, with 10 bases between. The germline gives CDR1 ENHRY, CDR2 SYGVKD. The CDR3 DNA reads TGTGCCATCAGTGACAGGGGCCGGACTGAAGCTTTCTTT. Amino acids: CAISDRGRTEAFF.

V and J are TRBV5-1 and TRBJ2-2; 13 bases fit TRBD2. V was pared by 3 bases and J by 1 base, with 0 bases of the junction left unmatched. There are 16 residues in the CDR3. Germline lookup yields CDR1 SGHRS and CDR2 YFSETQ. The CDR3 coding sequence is TGCGCCAGCAGCTGGACTAGCGGGAGGAACACCGGGGAGCTGTTTTTT. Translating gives CASSWTSGRNTGELFF.

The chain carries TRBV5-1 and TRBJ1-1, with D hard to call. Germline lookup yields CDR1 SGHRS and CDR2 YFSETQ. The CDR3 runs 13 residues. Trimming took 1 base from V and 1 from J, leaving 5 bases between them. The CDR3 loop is CASSLYPNTEAFF. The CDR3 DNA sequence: TGCGCCAGCAGCTTGTATCCGAACACTGAAGCTTTCTTT.

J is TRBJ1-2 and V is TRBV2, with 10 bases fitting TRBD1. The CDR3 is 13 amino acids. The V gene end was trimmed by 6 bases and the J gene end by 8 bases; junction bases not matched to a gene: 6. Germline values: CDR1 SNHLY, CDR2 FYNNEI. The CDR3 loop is CASRYDRGQGYTF. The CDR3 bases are TGTGCCAGCAGATACGACAGGGGGCAGGGCTACACCTTC.

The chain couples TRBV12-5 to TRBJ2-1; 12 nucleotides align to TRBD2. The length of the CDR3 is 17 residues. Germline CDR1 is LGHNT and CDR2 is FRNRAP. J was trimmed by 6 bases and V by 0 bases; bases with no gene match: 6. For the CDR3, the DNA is TGTGCTAGTGGTTTGGTAAGACTAGCGGGGGAGACCAATGAGCAGTTCTTC. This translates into CASGLVRLAGETNEQFF.